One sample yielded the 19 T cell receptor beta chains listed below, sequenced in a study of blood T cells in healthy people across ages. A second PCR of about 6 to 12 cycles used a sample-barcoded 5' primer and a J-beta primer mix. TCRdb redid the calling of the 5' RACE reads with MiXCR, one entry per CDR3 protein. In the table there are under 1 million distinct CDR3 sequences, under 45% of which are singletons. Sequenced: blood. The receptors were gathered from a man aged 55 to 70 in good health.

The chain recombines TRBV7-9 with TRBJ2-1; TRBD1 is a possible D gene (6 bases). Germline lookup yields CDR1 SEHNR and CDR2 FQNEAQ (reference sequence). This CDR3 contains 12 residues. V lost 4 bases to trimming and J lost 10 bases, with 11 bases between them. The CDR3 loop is CASSSGEREQFF. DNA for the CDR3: TGTGCCAGCAGCTCAGGGGAGCGGGAGCAGTTCTTC.

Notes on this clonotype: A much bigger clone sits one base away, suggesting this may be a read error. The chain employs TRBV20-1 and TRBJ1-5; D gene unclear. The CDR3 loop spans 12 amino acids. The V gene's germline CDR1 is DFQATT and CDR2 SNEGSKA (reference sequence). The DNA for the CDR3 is TGCAGCCGGGTCCTTAACAATCAGCCCCAGCATTTT. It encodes CSRVLNNQPQHF.

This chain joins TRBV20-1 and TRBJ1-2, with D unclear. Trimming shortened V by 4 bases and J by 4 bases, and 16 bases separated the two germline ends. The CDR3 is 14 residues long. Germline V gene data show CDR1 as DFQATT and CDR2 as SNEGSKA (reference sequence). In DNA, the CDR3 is TGCAGTGCTACGGAAACGACATCCACCTATGGCTACACCTTC. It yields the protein CSATETTSTYGYTF.

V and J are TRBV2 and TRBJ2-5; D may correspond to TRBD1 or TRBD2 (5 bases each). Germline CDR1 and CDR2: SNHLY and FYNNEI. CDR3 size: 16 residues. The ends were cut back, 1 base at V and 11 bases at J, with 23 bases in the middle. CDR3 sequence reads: CASSEGGKSSYNEQYF. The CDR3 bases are TGTGCCAGCAGTGAAGGGGGGAAAAGCTCCTACAATGAGCAGTACTTC.

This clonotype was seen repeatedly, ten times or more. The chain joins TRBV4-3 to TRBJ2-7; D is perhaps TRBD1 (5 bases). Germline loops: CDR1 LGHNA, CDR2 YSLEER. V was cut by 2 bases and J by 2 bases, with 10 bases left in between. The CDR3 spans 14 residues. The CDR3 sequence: CASSQQGSTYEQYF. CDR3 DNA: TGCGCCAGCAGCCAACAGGGTAGTACCTACGAGCAGTACTTC.

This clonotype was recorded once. The CDR3 DNA sequence: TGTGCCAGCAGGGGGACCACTAACTATGGCTACACCTTC. It specifies CASRGTTNYGYTF. The chain is built from TRBV6-1 and TRBJ1-2, with D possibly matching TRBD1 (5 bases). CDR1 and CDR2 (germline): MNHNS, SASEGT. Deletions cut 6 bases from V and 0 bases from J, with 8 bases between. The CDR3 covers 13 residues.

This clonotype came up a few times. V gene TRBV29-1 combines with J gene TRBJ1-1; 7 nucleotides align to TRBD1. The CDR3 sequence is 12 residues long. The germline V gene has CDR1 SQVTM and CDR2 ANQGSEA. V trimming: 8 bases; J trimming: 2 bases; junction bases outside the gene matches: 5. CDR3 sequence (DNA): TGCAGCCTCGGACAGGTTAACACTGAAGCTTTCTTT. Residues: CSLGQVNTEAFF.

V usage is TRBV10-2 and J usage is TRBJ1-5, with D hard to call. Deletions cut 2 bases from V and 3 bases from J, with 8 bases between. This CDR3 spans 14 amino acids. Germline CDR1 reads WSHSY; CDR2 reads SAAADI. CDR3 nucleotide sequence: TGCGCCAGCAGTGAGGCATTAAACAATCAGCCCCAGCATTTT. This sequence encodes CASSEALNNQPQHF.

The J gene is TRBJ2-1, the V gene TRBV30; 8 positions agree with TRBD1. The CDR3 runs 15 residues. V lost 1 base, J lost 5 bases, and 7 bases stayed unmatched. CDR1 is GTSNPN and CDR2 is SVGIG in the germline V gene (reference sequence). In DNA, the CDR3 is TGTGCCTGGAGTGCACAGGGACAGGCCAACAATGAGCAGTTCTTC. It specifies CAWSAQGQANNEQFF.

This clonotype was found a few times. This CDR3 reads CSARGRDNSYEQYF. Here the CDR3 DNA reads TGCAGTGCTAGAGGCCGGGACAACTCCTACGAGCAGTACTTC. The chain combines TRBV20-1 with TRBJ2-7; TRBD1 is a possible D gene (6 bases). The CDR3 loop spans 14 amino acids. V dropped 1 base and J dropped 0 bases, with 10 bases sitting between them. Germline lookup yields CDR1 DFQATT and CDR2 SNEGSKA (reference sequence).

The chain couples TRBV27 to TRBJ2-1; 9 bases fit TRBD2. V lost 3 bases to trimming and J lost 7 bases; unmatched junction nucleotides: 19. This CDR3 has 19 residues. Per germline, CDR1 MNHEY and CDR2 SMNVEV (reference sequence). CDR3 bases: TGTGCCAGCAGTTTCCGCCGTTGGGTAGCGGGGGCACAACAGAATGAGCAGTTCTTC. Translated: CASSFRRWVAGAQQNEQFF.

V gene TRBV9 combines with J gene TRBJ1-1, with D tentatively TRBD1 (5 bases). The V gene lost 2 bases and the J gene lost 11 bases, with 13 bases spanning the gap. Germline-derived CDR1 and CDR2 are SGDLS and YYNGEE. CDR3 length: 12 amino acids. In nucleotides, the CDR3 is TGTGCCAGCAGCGTGCTATCCCCAGGGGCTTTCTTT. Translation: CASSVLSPGAFF.

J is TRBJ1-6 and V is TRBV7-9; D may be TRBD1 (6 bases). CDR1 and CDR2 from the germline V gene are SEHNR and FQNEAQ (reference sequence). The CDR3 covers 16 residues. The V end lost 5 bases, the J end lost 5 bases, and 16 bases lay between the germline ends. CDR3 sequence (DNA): TGTGCCAGCAGCATGACGACAGGCCGAGATAATTCACCCCTCCACTTT. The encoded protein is CASSMTTGRDNSPLHF.

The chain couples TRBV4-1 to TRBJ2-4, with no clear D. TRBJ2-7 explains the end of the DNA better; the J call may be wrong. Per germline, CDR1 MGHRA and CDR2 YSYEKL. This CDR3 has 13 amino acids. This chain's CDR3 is CASSTNGAYEQYF. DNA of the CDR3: TGCGCCAGCAGCACCAACGGAGCCTACGAGCAGTACTTC.

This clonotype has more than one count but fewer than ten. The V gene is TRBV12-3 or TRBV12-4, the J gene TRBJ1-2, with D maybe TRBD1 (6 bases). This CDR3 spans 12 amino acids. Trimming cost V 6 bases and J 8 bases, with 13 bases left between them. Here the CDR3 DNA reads TGTGCCAGCAGCCGACAGGTGGAGGGCTACACCTTC. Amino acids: CASSRQVEGYTF.

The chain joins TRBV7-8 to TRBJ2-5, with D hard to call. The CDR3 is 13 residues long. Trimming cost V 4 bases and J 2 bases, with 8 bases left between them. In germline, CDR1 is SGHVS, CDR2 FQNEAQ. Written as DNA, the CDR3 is TGTGCCAGCAGCTCGACTCATCAAGAGACCCAGTACTTC. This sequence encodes CASSSTHQETQYF.

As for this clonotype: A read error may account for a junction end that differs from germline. The CDR3 sequence is CACSPGQGNYGYTF. For the CDR3, the DNA is TGTGCCTGCAGCCCAGGACAGGGGAACTATGGCTACACCTTC. This chain links TRBV7-9 with TRBJ1-2; 9 bases fit TRBD1. Germline V gives CDR1 SEHNR, CDR2 FQNEAQ (reference sequence). This CDR3 is built from 14 residues.

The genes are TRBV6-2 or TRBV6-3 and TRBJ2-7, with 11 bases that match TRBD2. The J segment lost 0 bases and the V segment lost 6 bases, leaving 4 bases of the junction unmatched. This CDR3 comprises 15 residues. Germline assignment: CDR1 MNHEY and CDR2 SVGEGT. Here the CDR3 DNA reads TGTGCCAGCAGAACTAGCGGGGGTAGCTCCTACGAGCAGTACTTC. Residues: CASRTSGGSSYEQYF.

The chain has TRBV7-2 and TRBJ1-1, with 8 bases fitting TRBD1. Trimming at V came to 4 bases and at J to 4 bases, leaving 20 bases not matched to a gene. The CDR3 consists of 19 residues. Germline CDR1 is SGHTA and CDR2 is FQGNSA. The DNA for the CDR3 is TGTGCCAGCAGCTCAAGACCCGGGACAGGAATTAAGAAGAGCACTGAAGCTTTCTTT. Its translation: CASSSRPGTGIKKSTEAFF.